This T cell receptor beta chain is drawn from a study of blood T cell repertoires in COVID-19. Germline V CDR1 and CDR2: MNHEY, SVGEGT. V dropped 5 bases and J dropped 8; count of bases not matched to a gene: 11. The CDR3 runs 14 residues. Method: immunoSEQ multiplex PCR; TCRdb's copy keeps in-frame clones and lacks some. The sample has approximately 30,000 clones; more than 85% are singletons. The chain joins TRBV6-2 or TRBV6-3 to TRBJ1-2, with 7 bases matching TRBD1. The source of this sequence is a human donor with active COVID-19. The donor label of this sample is uncertain. Sequenced material: peripheral blood. Here the CDR3 DNA reads TGTGCCAGCAGTCGCATGGGACAGCCCGGAGGCTACACCTTC. Translation: CASSRMGQPGGYTF.